These 30 T cell receptor beta chains came from one sample sequenced in a study of cytomegalovirus exposure and HLA in healthy donors. The protocol was immunoSEQ multiplex PCR, while the TCRdb copy is restricted to in-frame clones and leaves out a portion. The repertoire holds over 80,000 clones, with around 84% as singletons. Sequenced input: PBMCs. All receptors come from a man younger than 35 in good health and CMV-seropositive.

This clone was observed a single time. The genes are TRBV28 and TRBJ1-2; D is ambiguous. The CDR3 sequence is 13 residues long. Trimming pared 8 bases from V and 4 bases from J, leaving 14 bases between. Germline V CDR1 and CDR2: MDHEN, SYDVKM. DNA of the CDR3: TGTGCCAGCCGTCTCGGCGGAAGCTATGGCTACACCTTC. It encodes CASRLGGSYGYTF.

The rearrangement uses TRBV18 and TRBJ1-5, with 11 positions matching TRBD1. Germline loops: CDR1 KGHSH, CDR2 LQKENI. There are 16 residues in the CDR3. After removal of 3 bases from V and 6 bases from J, the junction contained 7 bases not matched to a gene. As DNA, the CDR3 is TGTGCCAGCTCACCCACCGGGACAGGGGGTTTTCAGCCCCAGCATTTT. It encodes CASSPTGTGGFQPQHF.

This sequence joins TRBV11-1 and TRBJ2-2, with TRBD1 identical over 9 bases. There are 17 residues in the CDR3. V shed 0 bases, J shed 5 bases, and the junction held 7 bases outside the gene matches. From germline, CDR1 is SGHAT and CDR2 FQDESV (reference sequence). CDR3 protein: CASSLATGGMWTGELFF. CDR3 DNA sequence: TGTGCCAGCAGCTTAGCCACAGGGGGCATGTGGACCGGGGAGCTGTTTTTT.

This clone was detected once. V gene TRBV6-5 combines with J gene TRBJ2-5; no reliable D call. CDR3 length equals 15 residues. V was pared by 0 bases and J by 1 base, with 9 bases between. CDR1 MNHEY and CDR2 SVGAGI come from the germline V gene. CDR3 region: CASSYSFRPQETQYF. CDR3 nucleotides: TGTGCCAGCAGTTACTCGTTCAGGCCCCAAGAGACCCAGTACTTC.

V usage is TRBV6-4 and J usage is TRBJ2-1; TRBD1 is a possible D gene (6 bases). The CDR3 length is 16 residues. The germline gives CDR1 MRHNA, CDR2 SNTAGT. Deletions cut 2 bases from V and 5 bases from J, with 16 bases between. The chain's CDR3 is CASSDKAAGVHNEQFF. The DNA for the CDR3 is TGTGCCAGCAGTGACAAGGCGGCAGGGGTACACAATGAGCAGTTCTTC.

The V call is TRBV2, the J call TRBJ2-3, with a possible D match to TRBD1 (6 bases). Trimming removed 6 bases at V and 2 bases at J, with 39 bases between. Germline V gene data show CDR1 as SNHLY and CDR2 as FYNNEI. This CDR3 comprises 23 residues. The CDR3 sequence is CASSSPLLPGTVRGSAPTDTQYF. The CDR3 DNA follows: TGTGCCAGCAGCTCGCCATTGTTGCCCGGGACGGTAAGGGGGTCGGCCCCCACAGATACGCAGTATTTT. The whole variable domain, filled in from reference TRBV2 and TRBJ2-3, reads EPEVTQTPSHQVTQMGQEVILRCVPISNHLYFYWYRQILGQKVEFLVSFYNNEISEKSEIFDDQFSVERPDGSNFTLKIRSTKLEDSAMYFCASSSPLLPGTVRGSAPTDTQYFGPGTRLTVL.

The chain has TRBV27 and TRBJ1-1, with 9 bases fitting TRBD1. Germline lookup yields CDR1 MNHEY and CDR2 SMNVEV (reference sequence). V trimming: 7 bases; J trimming: 0 bases; junction bases outside the gene matches: 15. The CDR3 sequence is 18 residues long. The CDR3 DNA sequence: TGTGCCAGCACCAAAATATATGGGACAGGGCTCATGAACACTGAAGCTTTCTTT. Translating it yields CASTKIYGTGLMNTEAFF.

The J gene is TRBJ2-7, the V gene TRBV10-3; the D is unclear. V lost 2 bases, J lost 2 bases, and 7 bases lay in between. This CDR3 contains 13 residues. The germline V gene has CDR1 ENHRY and CDR2 SYGVKD. CDR3 amino acids: CAISEGQTYEQYF. CDR3 in DNA: TGTGCCATCAGTGAGGGCCAAACCTACGAGCAGTACTTC.

The chain combines TRBV6-1 with TRBJ2-5, with D unclear. V shed 2 bases and J shed 4 bases, with 14 bases lying between them. From germline, CDR1 is MNHNS and CDR2 SASEGT. This CDR3 has 15 amino acids. The CDR3 bases are TGTGCCAGCAGTGAACACGGGTACAATGGAGAGACCCAGTACTTC. Amino acids: CASSEHGYNGETQYF.

This chain links TRBV5-8 with TRBJ2-1; 15 positions match TRBD2. Germline CDR1 reads SGHTS; CDR2 reads YDEGEE. The CDR3 has 18 residues. V dropped 4 bases and J dropped 3; count of bases not matched to a gene: 8. This chain's CDR3 is CASSPGLAGGGGYNEQFF. CDR3 DNA: TGTGCCAGCAGCCCCGGACTAGCGGGAGGGGGTGGCTACAATGAGCAGTTCTTC.

This clone was seen a handful of times. The chain has TRBV30 and TRBJ2-2, with 7 bases aligning to TRBD1. Per germline, CDR1 GTSNPN and CDR2 SVGIG (reference sequence). Germline trimming cut 0 bases from V and 7 bases from J; bases unmatched to any gene: 8. The CDR3 spans 15 residues. The CDR3 loop is CAWSVQQGWVGELFF. The CDR3 nucleotides read TGTGCCTGGAGTGTACAACAGGGGTGGGTCGGGGAGCTGTTTTTT.

V gene TRBV7-8 combines with J gene TRBJ2-2, with 8 bases that match TRBD1. V shed 5 bases, J shed 1 base, and the junction held 6 bases outside the gene matches. Germline loops: CDR1 SGHVS, CDR2 FQNEAQ. This CDR3 region has 16 residues. The CDR3 is CASSHRQGMNTGELFF. CDR3 in DNA: TGTGCCAGCAGCCATAGACAGGGGATGAACACCGGGGAGCTGTTTTTT.

The rearrangement links TRBV5-4 to TRBJ2-7; 7 bases align to TRBD1. Unmatched junction bases numbered 4, after V lost 2 bases and J lost 2 bases. Germline CDR1 and CDR2: SGHNT and YYREEE (reference sequence). The CDR3 extends over 14 amino acids. The CDR3 DNA follows: TGTGCCAGCAGCTTTAGAGGGGGCGCCTACGAGCAGTACTTC. It yields the protein CASSFRGGAYEQYF. The full variable domain, completed using reference TRBV5-4 and TRBJ2-7, is ETGVTQSPTHLIKTRGQQVTLRCSSQSGHNTVSWYQQALGQGPQFIFQYYREEENGRGNFPPRFSGLQFPNYSSELNVNALELDDSALYLCASSFRGGAYEQYFGPGTRLTVT.

This sequence joins TRBV6-6 and TRBJ1-1; possible D gene TRBD1, 5 bases. The germline V gene encodes CDR1 MNHNY and CDR2 SVGAGI (reference sequence). This CDR3 is 14 amino acids long. V was trimmed by 1 base and J by 5 bases, leaving 11 bases between them. The CDR3 sequence is CASSYLAGRTEAFF. For the CDR3, the DNA is TGTGCCAGCAGTTACTTGGCAGGGAGGACTGAAGCTTTCTTT.

The rearrangement links TRBV2 to TRBJ1-5, with TRBD1 matching over 9 bases. CDR1 SNHLY and CDR2 FYNNEI come from the germline V gene. V gave up 6 bases and J gave up 5 bases; unmatched junction bases: 2. The CDR3 is 13 residues long. The CDR3: CASSRTGDQPQHF. The CDR3 coding sequence is TGTGCCAGCAGCCGGACAGGGGATCAGCCCCAGCATTTT.

The table lists this clone with a few counts. The CDR3 here is CASSAGVHEQYF. The CDR3 coding sequence is TGTGCCAGCAGCGCGGGGGTCCACGAGCAGTACTTC. The chain employs TRBV7-2 and TRBJ2-7, with TRBD2 matching over 7 bases. The V and J ends lost 5 bases and 5 bases, in that order; junction bases with no gene match: 3. The CDR3 runs to 12 residues. Germline loops: CDR1 SGHTA, CDR2 FQGNSA.

CDR3 loop: CASSTGGQETQYF. The CDR3 DNA sequence: TGTGCCAGCTCTACAGGGGGCCAAGAGACCCAGTACTTC. The gene calls are TRBV28 and TRBJ2-5, with 8 bases aligning to TRBD1. With 8 bases clipped from V and 1 base from J, the junction kept 3 bases outside the gene matches. The CDR3 extends over 13 amino acids. Germline V CDR1 and CDR2: MDHEN, SYDVKM.

The J gene is TRBJ1-2, the V gene TRBV28; D is uncertain. Germline lookup yields CDR1 MDHEN and CDR2 SYDVKM. Trimming left V 1 base short and J 3 bases short, with 3 bases between. This CDR3 region has 12 residues. For the CDR3, the DNA is TGTGCCAGCAGTTTATCTGACTATGGCTACACCTTC. Translated, it gives CASSLSDYGYTF.

The chain joins TRBV5-8 to TRBJ2-5; maybe TRBD1 (6 bases). The germline CDR1 and CDR2 sequences are SGHTS and YDEGEE. Trimming removed 4 bases from V and 3 bases from J, with 10 bases in between. The CDR3 has 13 amino acids. The CDR3 DNA is TGTGCCAGCAGCATCGGACAGAAAGAGACCCAGTACTTC. Translated: CASSIGQKETQYF.

This chain uses TRBV2 with TRBJ1-5, with D uncertain. The CDR3 spans 14 residues. In germline, CDR1 is SNHLY, CDR2 FYNNEI. V lost 6 bases and J lost 0, with 9 bases in between. DNA of the CDR3: TGTGCCAGCAGCTCTAGCAATAGCAATCAGCCCCAGCATTTT. Translating gives CASSSSNSNQPQHF.

V gene TRBV27 combines with J gene TRBJ2-1; 12 positions agree with TRBD2. The J segment lost 10 bases and the V segment lost 6 bases, leaving 7 bases of the junction unmatched. Per germline, CDR1 MNHEY and CDR2 SMNVEV (reference sequence). The CDR3 loop spans 14 amino acids. CDR3 in DNA: TGTGCCAGCAGCCGCCCAGGGACTAGCGGGGAGCAGTTCTTC. This sequence encodes CASSRPGTSGEQFF.

The chain joins TRBV28 to TRBJ2-3; tentative D call: TRBD1 (5 bases). The CDR3 has 15 residues. From germline, CDR1 is MDHEN and CDR2 SYDVKM. Trimming removed 7 bases at V and 1 base at J, with 15 bases between. CDR3 region: CASKTASVGTDTQYF. In DNA, the CDR3 is TGTGCCAGCAAGACAGCCTCAGTGGGCACAGATACGCAGTATTTT.

V usage is TRBV5-1 and J usage is TRBJ2-3; the D is unclear. CDR3 length: 15 amino acids. Trimming pared 4 bases from V and 0 bases from J, leaving 12 bases between. Germline values: CDR1 SGHRS, CDR2 YFSETQ. The CDR3 sequence is CASSGYYLSTDTQYF. CDR3 nucleotide sequence: TGCGCCAGCAGCGGGTACTACCTGAGCACAGATACGCAGTATTTT.

The chain has TRBV27 and TRBJ2-7; 7 nucleotides line up with TRBD1. There are 13 residues in the CDR3. Germline trimming cut 8 bases from V and 2 bases from J; bases unmatched to any gene: 6. The germline V gene has CDR1 MNHEY and CDR2 SMNVEV (reference sequence). CDR3 protein: CASEHRGAYEQYV. DNA of the CDR3: TGTGCCAGCGAACACAGGGGCGCCTACGAGCAGTACGTC.

The chain joins TRBV13 to TRBJ2-2, with D uncertain. V dropped 0 bases and J dropped 3 bases, with 8 bases sitting between them. The CDR3 totals 15 residues. Germline V gene lookup returns CDR1 PRHDT and CDR2 FYEKMQ (reference sequence). DNA for the CDR3: TGTGCCAGCAGCTTAGGGTTTTCTCACACCGGGGAGCTGTTTTTT. Its protein is CASSLGFSHTGELFF.

This rearrangement joins TRBV18 to TRBJ2-7; unclear D gene. V lost 4 bases, J lost 6 bases, and 13 bases lay in between. Germline values: CDR1 KGHSH, CDR2 LQKENI. The CDR3 runs to 13 residues. In DNA, the CDR3 is TGTGCCAGCTCACTCGGTGAGTCCAGCGAGCAGTACGTC. Translation: CASSLGESSEQYV.

The chain couples TRBV2 to TRBJ2-7; no clear D gene. The V end lost 10 bases, the J end lost 0 bases, and 16 bases lay between the germline ends. Per the germline V gene, CDR1 is SNHLY and CDR2 is FYNNEI. This CDR3 region has 14 residues. The CDR3 region is CATQTSDISYEQYF. The CDR3 bases are TGTGCCACCCAAACCTCTGACATCTCCTACGAGCAGTACTTC.

V usage is TRBV16 and J usage is TRBJ2-7; 7 positions match TRBD2. Trimming cost V 2 bases and J 2 bases; bases outside gene matches: 9. This CDR3 contains 16 residues. Germline V gives CDR1 KGHSY, CDR2 FQNENV. This chain's CDR3 is CASSQTGGGGAYEQYF. In nucleotides, the CDR3 is TGTGCCAGCAGCCAAACGGGAGGCGGAGGGGCCTACGAGCAGTACTTC.

The CDR3 DNA reads as TGTGCCAGCACCGGCGGGAGCTCTTCCTACAATGAGCAGTTCTTC. Translated, it gives CASTGGSSSYNEQFF. The chain carries TRBV9 and TRBJ2-1, with 7 bases lining up with TRBD2. The CDR3 consists of 15 residues. J lost 1 base, V lost 6 bases, and 7 bases had no gene match. Looked up from germline, CDR1 is SGDLS and CDR2 is YYNGEE.

This chain connects TRBV5-5 to TRBJ2-5, with a tentative D call TRBD1 (5 bases). The CDR3 sequence is 14 residues long. V lost 0 bases to trimming and J lost 1 base, with 7 bases between them. Germline V gene lookup returns CDR1 SGHKS and CDR2 YYEKEE (reference sequence). The CDR3 coding sequence is TGTGCCAGCAGCTTGGACAGGACCCAAGAGACCCAGTACTTC. It specifies CASSLDRTQETQYF.